This TCR beta chain was found in a study of blood T cell repertoires in COVID-19. Only in-frame clones appear in the TCRdb table, and some are missing; sequencing was by immunoSEQ multiplex PCR. The sample gives about 180,000 clones, roughly 86% of which show up once; roughly 1.6% is in the top ten. The ends lost 2 bases at V and 0 bases at J; junction bases unmatched: 4. CDR3 length equals 16 residues. Germline V gene sequence: CDR1 SGHVS, CDR2 FQNEAQ. This clone appeared a single time. The source of this sequence is a woman aged 45-60 years with acute or convalescent COVID-19. The sequenced sample consisted of peripheral blood. The chain has TRBV7-8 and TRBJ1-2, with 9 bases fitting TRBD1. As DNA, the CDR3 is TGTGCCAGCAGCTTAACTAACAGGGGGCCTAACTATGGCTACACCTTC. It encodes CASSLTNRGPNYGYTF.